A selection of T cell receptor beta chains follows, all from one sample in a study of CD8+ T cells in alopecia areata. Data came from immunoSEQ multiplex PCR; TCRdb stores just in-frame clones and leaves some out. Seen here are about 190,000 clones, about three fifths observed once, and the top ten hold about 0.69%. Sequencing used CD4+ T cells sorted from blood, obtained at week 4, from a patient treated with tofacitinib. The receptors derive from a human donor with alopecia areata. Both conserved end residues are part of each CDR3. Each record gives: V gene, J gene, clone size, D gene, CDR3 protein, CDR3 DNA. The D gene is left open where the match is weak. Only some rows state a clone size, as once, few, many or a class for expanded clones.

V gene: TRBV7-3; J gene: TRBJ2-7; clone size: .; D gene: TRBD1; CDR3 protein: CASSRDRVGEQYF; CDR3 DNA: TGTGCCAGCAGCAGGGACAGGGTGGGCGAGCAGTACTTC
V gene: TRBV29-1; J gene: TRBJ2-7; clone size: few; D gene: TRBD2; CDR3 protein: CSVTSGSYEQYF; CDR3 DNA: TGCAGCGTCACTAGCGGGAGCTACGAGCAGTACTTC
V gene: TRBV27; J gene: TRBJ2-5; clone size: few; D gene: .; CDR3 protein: CASSSSPQGTQTQYF; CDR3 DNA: TGTGCCAGTTCCTCCTCCCCGCAGGGGACCCAGACCCAGTACTTC
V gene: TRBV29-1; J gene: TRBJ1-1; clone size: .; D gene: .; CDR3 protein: CSVDPRGGSAFF; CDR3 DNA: TGCAGCGTTGACCCCAGGGGTGGATCGGCTTTCTTT
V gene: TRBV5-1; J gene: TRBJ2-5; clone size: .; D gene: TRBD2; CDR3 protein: CASSRGTSGRKETQYF; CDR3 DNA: TGCGCCAGCAGCAGAGGGACTAGCGGGAGGAAGGAGACCCAGTACTTC
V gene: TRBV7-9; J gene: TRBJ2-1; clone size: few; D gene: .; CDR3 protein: CASSLILDNEQFF; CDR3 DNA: TGTGCCAGCAGCTTAATCCTAGACAATGAGCAGTTCTTC
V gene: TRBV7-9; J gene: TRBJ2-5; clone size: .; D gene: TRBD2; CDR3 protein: CASSLGLAQETQYF; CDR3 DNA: TGTGCCAGCAGCTTAGGACTAGCGCAAGAGACCCAGTACTTC
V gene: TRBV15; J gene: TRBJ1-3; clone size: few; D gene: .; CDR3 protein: CATSRGGGGNTIYF; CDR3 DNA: TGTGCCACCAGCAGAGGTGGGGGCGGAAACACCATATATTTT
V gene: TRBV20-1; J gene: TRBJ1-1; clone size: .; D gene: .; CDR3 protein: CSARDDREAFF; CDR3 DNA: TGCAGTGCTAGAGACGACCGTGAAGCTTTCTTT
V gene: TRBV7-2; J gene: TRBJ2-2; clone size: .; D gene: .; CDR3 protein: CASSRKNTGELFF; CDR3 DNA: TGTGCCAGCAGCCGCAAGAACACCGGGGAGCTGTTTTTT
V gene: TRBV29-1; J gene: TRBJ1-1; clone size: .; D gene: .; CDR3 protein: CSVGHPNTEAFF; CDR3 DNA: TGCAGCGTTGGACATCCGAACACTGAAGCTTTCTTT
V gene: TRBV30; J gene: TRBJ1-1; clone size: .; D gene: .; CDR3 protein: CAWSVYVSTTEAFF; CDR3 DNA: TGTGCCTGGAGTGTATACGTCTCGACCACTGAAGCTTTCTTT
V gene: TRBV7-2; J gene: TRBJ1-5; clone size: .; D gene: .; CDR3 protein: CASSLDSGDQPQHF; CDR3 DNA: TGTGCCAGCAGCTTAGATTCAGGGGATCAGCCCCAGCATTTT
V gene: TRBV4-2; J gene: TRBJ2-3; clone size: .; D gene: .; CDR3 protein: CASSQSFDTQYF; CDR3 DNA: TGTGCCAGCAGCCAATCTTTCGATACGCAGTATTTT
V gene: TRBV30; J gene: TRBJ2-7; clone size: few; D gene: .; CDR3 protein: CAWSEKGFSGEQYF; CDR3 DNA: TGTGCCTGGTCGGAAAAAGGGTTTTCGGGTGAGCAGTACTTC
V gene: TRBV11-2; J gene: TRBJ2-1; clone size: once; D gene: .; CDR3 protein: CASTGSYNEQFF; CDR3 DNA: TGTGCCAGCACTGGGTCCTACAATGAGCAGTTCTTC
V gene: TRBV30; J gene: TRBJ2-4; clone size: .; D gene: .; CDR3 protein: CAWNPGENIQYF; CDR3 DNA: TGTGCCTGGAATCCTGGGGAAAACATTCAGTACTTC
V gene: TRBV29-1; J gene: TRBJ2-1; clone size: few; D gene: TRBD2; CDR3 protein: CSDLIAGGYNEQFF; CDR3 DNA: TGCAGCGACCTTATAGCGGGGGGCTACAATGAGCAGTTCTTC
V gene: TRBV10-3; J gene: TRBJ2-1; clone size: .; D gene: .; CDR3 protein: CAISERHEQFF; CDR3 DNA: TGTGCCATCAGTGAGCGACATGAGCAGTTCTTC
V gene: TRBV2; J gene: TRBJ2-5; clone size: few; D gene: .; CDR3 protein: CASSGDGAETQYF; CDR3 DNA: TGTGCCAGCAGTGGAGACGGGGCTGAGACCCAGTACTTC
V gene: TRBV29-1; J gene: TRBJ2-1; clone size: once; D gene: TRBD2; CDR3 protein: CSERPGLAGGLDEQFF; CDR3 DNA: TGCAGCGAACGACCCGGACTAGCGGGAGGGCTAGATGAGCAGTTCTTC
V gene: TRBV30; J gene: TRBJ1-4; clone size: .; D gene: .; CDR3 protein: CAWSVRRTNEKLFF; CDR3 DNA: TGTGCCTGGAGTGTTCGTCGAACTAATGAAAAACTGTTTTTT
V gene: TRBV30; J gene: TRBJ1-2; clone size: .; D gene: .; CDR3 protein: CAWKVIGYYGYTF; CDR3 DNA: TGTGCCTGGAAGGTGATAGGGTACTATGGCTACACCTTC
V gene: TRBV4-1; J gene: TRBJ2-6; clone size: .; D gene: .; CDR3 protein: CASSQEVGGLKGANVLTF; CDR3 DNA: TGCGCCAGCAGCCAAGAAGTCGGAGGGCTCAAGGGGGCCAACGTCCTGACTTTC
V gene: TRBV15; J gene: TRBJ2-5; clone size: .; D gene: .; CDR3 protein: CATTRGGGDETQYF; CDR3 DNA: TGTGCCACCACAAGGGGTGGGGGAGACGAGACCCAGTACTTC
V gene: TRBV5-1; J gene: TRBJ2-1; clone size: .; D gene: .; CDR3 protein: CASSLGDVYNEQFF; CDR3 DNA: TGCGCCAGCAGCTTGGGAGACGTCTACAATGAGCAGTTCTTC
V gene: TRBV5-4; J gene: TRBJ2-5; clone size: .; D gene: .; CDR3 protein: CASSPGSQETQYF; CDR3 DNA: TGTGCCAGCAGCCCGGGGAGCCAAGAGACCCAGTACTTC
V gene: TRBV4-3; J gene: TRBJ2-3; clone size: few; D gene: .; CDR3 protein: CASSPRPTDTQYF; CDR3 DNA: TGCGCCAGCAGCCCTCGACCGACAGATACGCAGTATTTT
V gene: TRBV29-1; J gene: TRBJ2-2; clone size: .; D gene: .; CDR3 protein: CSVDNRAVGGELFF; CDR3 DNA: TGCAGCGTTGATAACAGGGCGGTTGGCGGGGAGCTGTTTTTT
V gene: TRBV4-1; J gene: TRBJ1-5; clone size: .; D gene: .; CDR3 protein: CASSPSDNYNQPQHF; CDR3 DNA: TGCGCCAGCAGCCCCTCGGACAACTACAATCAGCCCCAGCATTTT
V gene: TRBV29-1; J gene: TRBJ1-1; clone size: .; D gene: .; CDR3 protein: CSSSQGPNTEAFF; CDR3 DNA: TGCAGCTCAAGCCAGGGACCGAACACTGAAGCTTTCTTT
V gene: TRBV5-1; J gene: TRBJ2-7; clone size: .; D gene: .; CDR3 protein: CASRGGGGWEQYF; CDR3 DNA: TGCGCCAGCCGGGGCGGAGGGGGATGGGAGCAGTACTTC
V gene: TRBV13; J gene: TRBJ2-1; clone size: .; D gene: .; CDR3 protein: CASAKRGGQFF; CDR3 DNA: TGTGCCAGCGCCAAGAGGGGTGGGCAGTTCTTC
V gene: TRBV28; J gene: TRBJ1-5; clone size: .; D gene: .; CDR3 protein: CAIQEGDQPQHF; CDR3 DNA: TGTGCCATTCAGGAAGGGGATCAGCCCCAGCATTTT
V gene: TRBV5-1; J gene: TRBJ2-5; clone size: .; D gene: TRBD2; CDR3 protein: CASRTGTSGRVSSETQYF; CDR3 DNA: TGCGCCAGTCGAACAGGGACTAGCGGGAGGGTCAGCTCCGAGACCCAGTACTTC
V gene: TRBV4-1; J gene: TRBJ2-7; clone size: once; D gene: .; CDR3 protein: CASSNGYEQYF; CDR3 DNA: TGCGCCAGCAGCAACGGGTACGAGCAGTACTTC
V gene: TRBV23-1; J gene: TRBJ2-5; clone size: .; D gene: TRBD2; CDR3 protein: CASSQLGLAYQETQYF; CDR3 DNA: TGCGCCAGCAGTCAATTGGGACTAGCGTATCAAGAGACCCAGTACTTC
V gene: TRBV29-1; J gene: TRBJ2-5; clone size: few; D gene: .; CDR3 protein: CSVEDSLETQYF; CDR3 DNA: TGCAGCGTTGAAGACAGCCTAGAGACCCAGTACTTC
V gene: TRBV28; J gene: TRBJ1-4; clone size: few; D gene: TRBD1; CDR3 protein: CASTDGGTGRAKLFF; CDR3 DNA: TGTGCCAGCACCGATGGGGGGACAGGGCGGGCAAAACTGTTTTTT
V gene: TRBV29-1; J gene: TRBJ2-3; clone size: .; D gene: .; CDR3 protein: CSVAASGTDTQYF; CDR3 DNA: TGCAGCGTTGCAGCTTCTGGCACAGATACGCAGTATTTT
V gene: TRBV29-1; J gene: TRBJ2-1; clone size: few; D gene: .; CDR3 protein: CSVDLGTELYNEQFF; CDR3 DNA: TGCAGCGTTGACCTGGGGACCGAACTCTACAATGAGCAGTTCTTC
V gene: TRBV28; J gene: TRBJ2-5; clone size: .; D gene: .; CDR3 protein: CAAEGEETQYF; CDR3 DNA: TGTGCGGCAGAGGGAGAAGAGACCCAGTACTTC
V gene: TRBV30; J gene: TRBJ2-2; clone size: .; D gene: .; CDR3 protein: CAWREAGRTGELFF; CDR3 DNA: TGTGCCTGGAGAGAAGCAGGGCGTACCGGGGAGCTGTTTTTT
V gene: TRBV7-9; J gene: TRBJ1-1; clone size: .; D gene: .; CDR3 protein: CASRYIRNTEAFF; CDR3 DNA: TGTGCCAGCAGATACATTAGAAACACTGAAGCTTTCTTT
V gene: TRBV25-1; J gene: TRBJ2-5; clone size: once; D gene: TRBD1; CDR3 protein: CASSETGVAGETQYF; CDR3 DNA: TGTGCCAGCAGTGAAACAGGGGTCGCCGGGGAGACCCAGTACTTC
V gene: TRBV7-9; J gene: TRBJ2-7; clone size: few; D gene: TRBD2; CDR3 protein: CASSYLAGESKQYF; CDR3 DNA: TGTGCCAGCAGCTATCTCGCGGGAGAATCCAAGCAGTACTTC
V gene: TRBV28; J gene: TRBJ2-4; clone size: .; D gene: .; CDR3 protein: CASSALQGGGKNIQYF; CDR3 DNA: TGTGCCAGCAGTGCCTTGCAGGGAGGTGGCAAAAACATTCAGTACTTC
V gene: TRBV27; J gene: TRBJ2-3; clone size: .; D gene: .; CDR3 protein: CASSLPPTNTQYF; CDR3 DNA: TGTGCCAGCAGTTTACCTCCCACGAATACGCAGTATTTT
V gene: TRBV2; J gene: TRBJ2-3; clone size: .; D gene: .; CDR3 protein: CASSTTDTQYF; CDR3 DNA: TGTGCCAGCAGCACCACAGATACGCAGTATTTT
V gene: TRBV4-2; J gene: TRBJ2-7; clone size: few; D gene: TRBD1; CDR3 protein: CASSRDRNYEQYF; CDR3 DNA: TGTGCCAGCAGCCGGGACAGGAACTACGAGCAGTACTTC
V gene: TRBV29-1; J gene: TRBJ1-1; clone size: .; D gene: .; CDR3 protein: CSVSTGNTEAFF; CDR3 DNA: TGCAGCGTTTCGACGGGGAACACTGAAGCTTTCTTT
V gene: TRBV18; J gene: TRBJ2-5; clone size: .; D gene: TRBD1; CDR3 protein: CASSLLDRVETQYF; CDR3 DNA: TGTGCCAGCTCATTACTAGACAGGGTGGAGACCCAGTACTTC
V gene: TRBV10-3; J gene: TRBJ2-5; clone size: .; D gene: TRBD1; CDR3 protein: CAISKRRDRAHQETQYF; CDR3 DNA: TGTGCCATCAGCAAACGCCGGGACAGGGCACACCAAGAGACCCAGTACTTC
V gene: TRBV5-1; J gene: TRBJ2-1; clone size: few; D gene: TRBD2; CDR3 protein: CASSSPVAGGPGNEQFF; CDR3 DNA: TGCGCCAGCAGCAGCCCCGTGGCGGGAGGGCCGGGGAATGAGCAGTTCTTC
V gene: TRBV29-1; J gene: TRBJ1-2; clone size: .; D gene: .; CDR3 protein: CSVVSNRRLYGYTF; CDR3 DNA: TGCAGCGTTGTCTCTAACAGACGACTCTATGGCTACACCTTC